This TCR beta chain is from a study of control samples from healthy donors and cancer patients (TCRdb year 2020). Based on the germline V gene, the CDR1 and CDR2 sequences are SGHRS and YFSETQ. Ends trimmed: V by 7 bases, J by 5 bases; bases unmatched to a gene: 4. The CDR3, from cysteine to phenylalanine, totals 13 residues. Only the CDR3 DNA is retained, 39 bases long and in frame from the first base. Library preparation was by the immunoSEQ multiplex PCR assay. This immuneACCESS table, as held by TCRdb, lists in-frame sequences with V and J called but not all clones. Of the missing ones, under half trace to an unresolved V gene in checked studies; the others have no known cause. The sample table shows about 98,000 clones, and roughly 78% are seen once. The top ten hold 1.5% to 2.5% of the sample. This clone was picked up many times. Its antigen has not been determined. No base qualities exist here, and no much larger clone lies one base off it.

The clonotype was recovered from a man in his 60s in good health. Material: blood. This chain joins TRBV5-1 to TRBJ1-5; 9 nucleotides in the junction match TRBD1. The CDR3 has the sequence CASLDRGYQPQHF. The nucleotides read TGCGCCAGCTTGGACAGGGGATATCAGCCCCAGCATTTT.